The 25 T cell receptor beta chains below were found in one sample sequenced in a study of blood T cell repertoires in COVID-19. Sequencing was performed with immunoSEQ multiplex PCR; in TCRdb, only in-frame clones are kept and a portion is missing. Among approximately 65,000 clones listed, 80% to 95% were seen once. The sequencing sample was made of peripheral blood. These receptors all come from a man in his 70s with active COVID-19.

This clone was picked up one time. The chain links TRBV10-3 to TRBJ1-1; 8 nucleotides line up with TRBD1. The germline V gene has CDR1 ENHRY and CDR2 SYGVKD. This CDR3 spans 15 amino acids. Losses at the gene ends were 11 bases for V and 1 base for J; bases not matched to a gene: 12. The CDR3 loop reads CAGKQGADSNTEAFF. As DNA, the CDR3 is TGTGCCGGCAAGCAGGGGGCAGACTCGAACACTGAAGCTTTCTTT.

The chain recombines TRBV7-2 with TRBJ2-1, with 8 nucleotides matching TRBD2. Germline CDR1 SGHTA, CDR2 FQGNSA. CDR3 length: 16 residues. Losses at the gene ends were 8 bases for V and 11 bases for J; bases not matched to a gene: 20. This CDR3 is CASGPGGNWANIKQFF. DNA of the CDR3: TGTGCCAGCGGGCCGGGGGGGAATTGGGCTAACATAAAGCAGTTCTTC.

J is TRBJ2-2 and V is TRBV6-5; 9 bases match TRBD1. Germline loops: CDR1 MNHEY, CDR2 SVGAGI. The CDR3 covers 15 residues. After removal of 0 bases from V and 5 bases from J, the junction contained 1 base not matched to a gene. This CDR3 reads CASSYSDRGTGELFF. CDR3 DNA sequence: TGTGCCAGCAGTTACTCGGACAGGGGAACCGGGGAGCTGTTTTTT.

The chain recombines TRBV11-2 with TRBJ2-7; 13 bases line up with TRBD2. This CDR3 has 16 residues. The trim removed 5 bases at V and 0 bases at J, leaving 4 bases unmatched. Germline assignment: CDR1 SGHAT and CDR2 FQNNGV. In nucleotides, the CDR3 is TGTGCCAGCAGCGCGGGACTAGCGGGGAGCTCCTACGAGCAGTACGTC. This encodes CASSAGLAGSSYEQYV.

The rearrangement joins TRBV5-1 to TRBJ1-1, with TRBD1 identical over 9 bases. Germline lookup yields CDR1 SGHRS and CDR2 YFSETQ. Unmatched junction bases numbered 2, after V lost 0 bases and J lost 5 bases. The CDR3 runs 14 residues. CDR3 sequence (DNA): TGCGCCAGCAGCTTGGAACAGGGGGCGACTGAAGCTTTCTTT. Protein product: CASSLEQGATEAFF.

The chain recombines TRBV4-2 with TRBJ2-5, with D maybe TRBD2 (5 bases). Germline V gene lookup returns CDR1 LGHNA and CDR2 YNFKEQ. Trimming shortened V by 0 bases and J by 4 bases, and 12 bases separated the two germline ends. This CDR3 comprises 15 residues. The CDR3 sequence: CASSQELGRGETQYF. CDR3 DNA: TGTGCCAGCAGCCAAGAACTAGGTCGGGGAGAGACCCAGTACTTC.

CDR3 sequence: CASSFGLAGRGDTQYF. The CDR3 DNA sequence: TGTGCCAGCAGCTTTGGCCTAGCGGGGCGGGGAGATACGCAGTATTTT. The chain joins TRBV7-9 to TRBJ2-3, with 9 positions matching TRBD2. Germline V gene lookup returns CDR1 SEHNR and CDR2 FQNEAQ (reference sequence). The CDR3 covers 16 residues. The junction had 9 bases not matched to a gene; V was cut back by 3 bases and J by 5 bases.

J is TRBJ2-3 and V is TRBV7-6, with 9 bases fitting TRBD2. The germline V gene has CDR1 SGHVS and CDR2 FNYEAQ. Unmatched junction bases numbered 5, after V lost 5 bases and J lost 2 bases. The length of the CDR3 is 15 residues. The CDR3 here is CASSRLAVATDTQYF. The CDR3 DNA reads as TGTGCCAGCAGCCGACTAGCGGTGGCCACAGATACGCAGTATTTT. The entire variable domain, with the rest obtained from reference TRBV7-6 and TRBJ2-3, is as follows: GAGVSQSPRYKVTKRGQDVALRCDPISGHVSLYWYRQALGQGPEFLTYFNYEAQQDKSGLPNDRFSAERPEGSISTLTIQRTEQRDSAMYRCASSRLAVATDTQYFGPGTRLTVL.

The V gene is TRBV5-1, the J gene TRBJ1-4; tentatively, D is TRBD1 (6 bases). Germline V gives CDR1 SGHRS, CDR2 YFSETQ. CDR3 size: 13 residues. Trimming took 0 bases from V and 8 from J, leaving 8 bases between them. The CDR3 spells CASSLEGDEKLFF. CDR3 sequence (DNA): TGCGCCAGCAGCTTGGAGGGGGACGAAAAACTGTTTTTT.

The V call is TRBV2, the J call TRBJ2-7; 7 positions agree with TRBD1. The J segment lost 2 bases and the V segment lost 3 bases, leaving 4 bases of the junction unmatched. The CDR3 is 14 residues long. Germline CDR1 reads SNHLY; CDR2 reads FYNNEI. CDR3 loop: CASSDGTAPYEQYF. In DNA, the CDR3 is TGTGCCAGCAGTGACGGGACAGCACCCTACGAGCAGTACTTC.

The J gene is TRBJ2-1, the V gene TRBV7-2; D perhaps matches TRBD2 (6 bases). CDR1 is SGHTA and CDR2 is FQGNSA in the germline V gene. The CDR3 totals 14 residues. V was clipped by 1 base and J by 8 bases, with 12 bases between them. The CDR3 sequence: CASSLGLASDEQFF. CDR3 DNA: TGTGCCAGCAGCTTAGGCCTAGCGTCGGATGAGCAGTTCTTC.

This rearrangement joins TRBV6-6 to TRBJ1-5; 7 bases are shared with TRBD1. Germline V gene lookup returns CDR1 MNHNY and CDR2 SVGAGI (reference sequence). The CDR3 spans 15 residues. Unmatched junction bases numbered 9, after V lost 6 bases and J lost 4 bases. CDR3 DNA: TGTGCCAGCAGGAACCGGGACAGCTTTAATCAGCCCCAGCATTTT. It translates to CASRNRDSFNQPQHF.

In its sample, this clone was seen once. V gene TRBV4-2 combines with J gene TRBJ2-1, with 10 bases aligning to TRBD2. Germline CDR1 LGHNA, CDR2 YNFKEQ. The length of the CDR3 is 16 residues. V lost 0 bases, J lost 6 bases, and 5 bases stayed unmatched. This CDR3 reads CASSQEERGGLNEQFF. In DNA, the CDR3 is TGTGCCAGCAGCCAAGAAGAGCGGGGGGGCCTCAATGAGCAGTTCTTC.

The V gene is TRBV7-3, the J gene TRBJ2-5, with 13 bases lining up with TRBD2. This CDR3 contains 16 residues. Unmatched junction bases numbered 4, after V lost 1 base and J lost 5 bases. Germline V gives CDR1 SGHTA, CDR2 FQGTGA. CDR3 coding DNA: TGTGCCAGCAGCTTAAAACTAGCGGGGGGGCCGGAGACCCAGTACTTC. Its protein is CASSLKLAGGPETQYF.

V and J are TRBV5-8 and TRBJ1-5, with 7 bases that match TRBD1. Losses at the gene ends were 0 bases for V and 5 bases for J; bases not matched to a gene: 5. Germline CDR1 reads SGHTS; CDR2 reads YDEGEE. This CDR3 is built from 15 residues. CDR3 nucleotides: TGTGCCAGCAGCTTGGAGGGGGCTCGGTATCAGCCCCAGCATTTT. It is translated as CASSLEGARYQPQHF.

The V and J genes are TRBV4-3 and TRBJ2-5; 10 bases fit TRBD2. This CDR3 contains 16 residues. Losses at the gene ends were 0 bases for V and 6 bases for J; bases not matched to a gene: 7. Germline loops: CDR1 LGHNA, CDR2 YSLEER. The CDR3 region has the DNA TGCGCCAGCAGCCAAGAGAGCGGGGGGGCCACGAAGACCCAGTACTTC. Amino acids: CASSQESGGATKTQYF.

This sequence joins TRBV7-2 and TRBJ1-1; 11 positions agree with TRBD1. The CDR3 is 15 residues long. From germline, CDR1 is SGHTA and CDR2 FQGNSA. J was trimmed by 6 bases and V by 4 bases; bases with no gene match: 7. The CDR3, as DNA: TGTGCCAGCAGCTCCCGGACAGGGGGCGCGGCTGAAGCTTTCTTT. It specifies CASSSRTGGAAEAFF. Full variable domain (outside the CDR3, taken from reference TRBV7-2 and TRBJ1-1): GAGVSQSPSNKVTEKGKDVELRCDPISGHTALYWYRQSLGQGLEFLIYFQGNSAPDKSGLPSDRFSAERTGGSVSTLTIQRTQQEDSAVYLCASSSRTGGAAEAFFGQGTRLTVV.

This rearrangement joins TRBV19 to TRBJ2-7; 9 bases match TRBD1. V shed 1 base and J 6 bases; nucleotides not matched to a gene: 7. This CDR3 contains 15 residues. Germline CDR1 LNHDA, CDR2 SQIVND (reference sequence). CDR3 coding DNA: TGTGCCAGTAGTATAGCAGGGGACAGGGTCTCCGAGCAGTACTTC. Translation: CASSIAGDRVSEQYF. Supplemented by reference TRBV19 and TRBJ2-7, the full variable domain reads DGGITQSPKYLFRKEGQNVTLSCEQNLNHDAMYWYRQDPGQGLRLIYYSQIVNDFQKGDIAEGYSVSREKKESFPLTVTSAQKNPTAFYLCASSIAGDRVSEQYFGPGTRLTVT.

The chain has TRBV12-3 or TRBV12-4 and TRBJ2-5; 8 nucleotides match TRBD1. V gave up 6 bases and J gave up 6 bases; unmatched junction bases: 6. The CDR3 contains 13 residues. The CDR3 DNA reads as TGTGCCAGCAGACACGACAGGGGAAAGACCCAGTACTTC. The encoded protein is CASRHDRGKTQYF.

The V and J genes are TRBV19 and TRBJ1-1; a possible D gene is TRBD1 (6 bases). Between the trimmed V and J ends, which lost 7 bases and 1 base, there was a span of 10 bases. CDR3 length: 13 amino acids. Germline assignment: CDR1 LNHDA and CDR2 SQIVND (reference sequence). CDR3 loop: CASTWTENTEAFF. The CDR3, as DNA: TGTGCCAGTACTTGGACAGAGAACACTGAAGCTTTCTTT. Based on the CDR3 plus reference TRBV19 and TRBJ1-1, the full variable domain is DGGITQSPKYLFRKEGQNVTLSCEQNLNHDAMYWYRQDPGQGLRLIYYSQIVNDFQKGDIAEGYSVSREKKESFPLTVTSAQKNPTAFYLCASTWTENTEAFFGQGTRLTVV.

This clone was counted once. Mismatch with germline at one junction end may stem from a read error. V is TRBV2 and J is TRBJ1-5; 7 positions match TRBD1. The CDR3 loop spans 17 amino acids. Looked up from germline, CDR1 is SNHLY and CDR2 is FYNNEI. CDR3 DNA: TGTGCCAGCAGGGAAGGGGACAGTAGTTATAGCAATCAGCCCCAGCATTTT. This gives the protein CASREGDSSYSNQPQHF.

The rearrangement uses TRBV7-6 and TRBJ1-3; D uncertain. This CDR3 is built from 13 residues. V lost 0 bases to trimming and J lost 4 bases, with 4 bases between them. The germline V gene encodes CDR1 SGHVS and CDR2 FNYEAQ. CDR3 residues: CASSLAGGNTIYF. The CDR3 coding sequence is TGTGCCAGCAGCTTAGCCGGGGGAAACACCATATATTTT.

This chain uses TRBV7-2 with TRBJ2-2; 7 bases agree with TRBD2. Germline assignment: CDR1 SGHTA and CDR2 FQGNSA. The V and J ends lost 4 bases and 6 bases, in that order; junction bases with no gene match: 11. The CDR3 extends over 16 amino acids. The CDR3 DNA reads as TGTGCCAGCAGCTACCCGGGCCTAGCGGAGCCCGGGGAGCTGTTTTTT. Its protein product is CASSYPGLAEPGELFF.

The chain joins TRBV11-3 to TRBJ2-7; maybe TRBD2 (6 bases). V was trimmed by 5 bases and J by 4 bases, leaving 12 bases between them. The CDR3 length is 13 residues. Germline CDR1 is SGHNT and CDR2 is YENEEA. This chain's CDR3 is CASSPLGGYEQYF. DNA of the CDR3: TGTGCCAGCAGCCCACTGGGGGGTTACGAGCAGTACTTC.

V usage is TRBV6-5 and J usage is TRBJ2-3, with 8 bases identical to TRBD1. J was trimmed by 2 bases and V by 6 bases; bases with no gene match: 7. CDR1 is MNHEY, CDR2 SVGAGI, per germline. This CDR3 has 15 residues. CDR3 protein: CASRSQGAFTDTQYF. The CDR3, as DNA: TGTGCCAGCAGAAGTCAGGGGGCTTTCACAGATACGCAGTATTTT.